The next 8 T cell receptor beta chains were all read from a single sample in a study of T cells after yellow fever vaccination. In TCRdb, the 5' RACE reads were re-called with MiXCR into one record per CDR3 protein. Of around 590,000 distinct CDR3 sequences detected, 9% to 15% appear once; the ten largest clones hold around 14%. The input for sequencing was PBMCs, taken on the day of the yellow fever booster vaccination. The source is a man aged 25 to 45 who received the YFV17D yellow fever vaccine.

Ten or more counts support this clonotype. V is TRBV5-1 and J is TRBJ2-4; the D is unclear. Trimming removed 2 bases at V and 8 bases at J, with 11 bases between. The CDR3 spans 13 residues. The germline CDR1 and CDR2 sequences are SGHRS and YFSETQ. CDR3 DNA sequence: TGCGCCAGCAGCTTCGTCGGCGTGGACATTCAGTACTTC. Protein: CASSFVGVDIQYF.

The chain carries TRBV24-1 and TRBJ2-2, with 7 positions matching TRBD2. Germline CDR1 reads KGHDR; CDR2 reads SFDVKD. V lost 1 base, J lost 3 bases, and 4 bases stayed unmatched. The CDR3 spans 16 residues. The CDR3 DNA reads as TGTGCCACCAGTGATTTAGGGAGGGGTGACACCGGGGAGCTGTTTTTT. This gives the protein CATSDLGRGDTGELFF.

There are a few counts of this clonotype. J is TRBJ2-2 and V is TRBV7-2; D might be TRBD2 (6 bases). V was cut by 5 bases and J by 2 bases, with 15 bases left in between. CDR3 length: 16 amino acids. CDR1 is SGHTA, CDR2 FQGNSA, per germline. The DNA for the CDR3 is TGTGCCAGCAGCCCGCAGGCGGGACGTAACACCGGGGAGCTGTTTTTT. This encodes CASSPQAGRNTGELFF.

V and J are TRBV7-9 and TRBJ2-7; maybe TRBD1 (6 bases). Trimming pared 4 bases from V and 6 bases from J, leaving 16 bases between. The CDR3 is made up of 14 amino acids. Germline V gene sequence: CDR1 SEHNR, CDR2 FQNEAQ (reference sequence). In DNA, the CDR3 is TGTGCCAGCAGCTACCCGGGACAAAGCTTCGAGCAGTACTTC. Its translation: CASSYPGQSFEQYF. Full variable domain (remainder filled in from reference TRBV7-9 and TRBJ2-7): DTGVSQNPRHKITKRGQNVTFRCDPISEHNRLYWYRQTLGQGPEFLTYFQNEAQLEKSRLLSDRFSAERPKGSFSTLEIQRTEQGDSAMYLCASSYPGQSFEQYFGPGTRLTVT.

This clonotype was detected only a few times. CDR3 DNA: TGTGCCAGCAGTTTAGACCACCCGCAAACAGGAGCTTTCTTT. Encoded protein: CASSLDHPQTGAFF. J is TRBJ1-1 and V is TRBV2; D is possibly TRBD1 (5 bases). Germline CDR1 is SNHLY and CDR2 is FYNNEI. V was shortened by 5 bases and J by 10 bases, with 20 bases between the two germline ends. The CDR3 runs 14 residues.

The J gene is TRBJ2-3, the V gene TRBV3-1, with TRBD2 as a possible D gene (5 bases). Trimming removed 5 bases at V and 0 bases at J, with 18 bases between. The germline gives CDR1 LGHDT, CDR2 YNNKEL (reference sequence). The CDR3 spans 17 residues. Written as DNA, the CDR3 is TGTGCCAGCAGCGAAGTCCACCCGACTACTAGCACAGATACGCAGTATTTT. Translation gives CASSEVHPTTSTDTQYF.

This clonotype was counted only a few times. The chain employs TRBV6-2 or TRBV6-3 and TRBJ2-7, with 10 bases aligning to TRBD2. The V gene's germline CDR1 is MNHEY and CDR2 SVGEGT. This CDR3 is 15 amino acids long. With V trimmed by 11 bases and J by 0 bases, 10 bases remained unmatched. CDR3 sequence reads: CAARTSGYLSYEQYF. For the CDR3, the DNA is TGTGCCGCCCGGACTAGCGGCTACCTCTCCTACGAGCAGTACTTC.

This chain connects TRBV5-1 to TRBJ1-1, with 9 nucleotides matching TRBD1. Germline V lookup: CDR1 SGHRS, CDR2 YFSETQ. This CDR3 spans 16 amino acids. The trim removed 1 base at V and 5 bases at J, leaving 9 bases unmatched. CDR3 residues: CASSLFADRGLTEAFF. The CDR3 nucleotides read TGCGCCAGCAGCTTGTTTGCGGACAGGGGTTTGACTGAAGCTTTCTTT.